One sample yielded the 17 T cell receptor beta chains listed below, sequenced in a study of blood T cells in healthy people across ages. For the second PCR, which ran for about 7 to 11 cycles, a sample-barcoded 5' primer and a J-beta primer mix were used. TCRdb re-called the 5' RACE reads through MiXCR, storing one row per CDR3 protein. There are approximately 790,000 distinct CDR3 sequences in the sample; 62% occur only once, and about 30% lies in the top ten. Specimen: blood. These receptors came from a man aged 25-40 years in good health.

About this clonotype: An end of the junction differs from the germline gene, which may be a read error. This chain uses TRBV6-1 with TRBJ1-5, with TRBD1 as a possible D gene (6 bases). The CDR3 covers 18 residues. Germline CDR1 and CDR2: MNHNS and SASEGT. This CDR3 is CDSSEAGTLDFRNQPQHF. The CDR3 bases are TGTGACAGCAGTGAAGCTGGGACACTAGATTTCCGCAATCAGCCCCAGCATTTT.

Points on this clonotype: A single base separates this from a much larger clone, so it may be a read error. This chain uses TRBV2 with TRBJ2-4; maybe TRBD1 (5 bases). The closer fit of TRBJ2-5 to the DNA end suggests the J call may be wrong. CDR3 length: 14 amino acids. Germline V gene sequence: CDR1 SNHLY, CDR2 FYNNEI. For the CDR3, the DNA is TGTGCCAGCAAGGGTGGCAGGGCCAAAGAGACCCAGTACTTC. Its translation is CASKGGRAKETQYF.

The chain couples TRBV29-1 to TRBJ1-2, with a possible D match to TRBD1 (5 bases). The germline gives CDR1 SQVTM, CDR2 ANQGSEA. The CDR3 covers 13 residues. V lost 3 bases and J 4 bases, leaving 12 bases between the germline ends. The CDR3 bases are TGCAGCGTTGAGGAGACAGCAACCTATGGCTACACCTTC. Its translation is CSVEETATYGYTF.

As DNA, the CDR3 is TGTGCCAGCAGCGAGACAGGAGACAATGAGCAGTTCTTC. It yields the protein CASSETGDNEQFF. V is TRBV27 and J is TRBJ2-1, with D perhaps TRBD1 (6 bases). The germline V gene encodes CDR1 MNHEY and CDR2 SMNVEV (reference sequence). The CDR3 is made up of 13 amino acids. The V end was cut by 6 bases, the J end by 5 bases, with 11 bases between.

The chain uses TRBV7-9 and TRBJ2-3; D might be TRBD1 (6 bases). CDR1 SEHNR and CDR2 FQNEAQ come from the germline V gene (reference sequence). The germline V and J ends were trimmed by 7 bases and 1 base, with 15 bases remaining between them. The CDR3 is 15 residues long. CDR3: CASTRVRGRTDTQYF. Written as DNA, the CDR3 is TGTGCCAGCACCAGGGTCAGGGGACGCACAGATACGCAGTATTTT.

The chain employs TRBV20-1 and TRBJ2-7; D is possibly TRBD2 (6 bases). There are 13 residues in the CDR3. Germline assignment: CDR1 DFQATT and CDR2 SNEGSKA (reference sequence). With 3 bases removed from V and 1 base from J, the gap between germline ends came to 10 bases. DNA for the CDR3: TGCAGTGCTAGGCACCGGGAGTCCTACGAGCAGTACTTC. The encoded protein is CSARHRESYEQYF.

The rearrangement uses TRBV4-2 and TRBJ2-4; 11 bases agree with TRBD2. The DNA end favors TRBJ2-7, so the J call may be wrong. The CDR3 covers 16 residues. Germline loops: CDR1 LGHNA, CDR2 YNFKEQ. The CDR3 DNA is TGTGCCAGCAGCCAAGATAGCGGGGGGGGCCCCGACGAGCAGTACTTC. This codes for CASSQDSGGGPDEQYF.

The chain employs TRBV24-1 and TRBJ2-1; tentatively, D is TRBD1 (6 bases). CDR3 size: 16 residues. The V and J ends lost 0 bases and 7 bases respectively, with 15 bases between them. CDR1 and CDR2 (germline): KGHDR, SFDVKD. The CDR3 spells CATSDLGRGFGNEQFF. The CDR3 nucleotides are TGTGCCACCAGTGATTTGGGCAGGGGCTTCGGGAATGAGCAGTTCTTC.

The chain couples TRBV7-2 to TRBJ2-5; D is unresolved. The CDR3 length is 17 residues. V shed 4 bases and J shed 1 base, with 19 bases lying between them. CDR1 is SGHTA, CDR2 FQGNSA, per germline. CDR3 in amino acids: CASSSPGQDGVQETQYF. For the CDR3, the DNA is TGTGCCAGCAGCTCGCCTGGCCAAGATGGGGTCCAAGAGACCCAGTACTTC.

The genes are TRBV4-3 and TRBJ1-4; D not certain. The ends were cut back, 1 base at V and 6 bases at J, with 12 bases in the middle. This CDR3 spans 15 amino acids. Germline CDR1 LGHNA, CDR2 YSLEER. CDR3 loop: CASSQAVLRHEKLFF. As DNA, the CDR3 is TGCGCCAGCAGCCAAGCTGTCTTGAGGCATGAAAAACTGTTTTTT.

This chain links TRBV9 with TRBJ2-3; D is possibly TRBD2 (6 bases). The CDR3 extends over 13 amino acids. V was shortened by 2 bases and J by 4 bases, with 8 bases between the two germline ends. In germline, CDR1 is SGDLS, CDR2 YYNGEE. The CDR3 region has the DNA TGTGCCAGCAGCGTTGGACTATCAGATACGCAGTATTTT. This translates into CASSVGLSDTQYF.

This clonotype came up a few times. The rearrangement links TRBV9 to TRBJ2-5; D is possibly TRBD2 (6 bases). V was cut by 3 bases and J by 3 bases, with 9 bases left in between. This CDR3 contains 13 residues. Germline CDR1 is SGDLS and CDR2 is YYNGEE. The CDR3 sequence is CASSERVKETQYF. The DNA of the CDR3 is TGTGCCAGCAGCGAGCGGGTAAAAGAGACCCAGTACTTC.

Worth noting for this clonotype: At one end, the junction sequence differs from germline, possibly due to a read error. This chain joins TRBV20-1 and TRBJ2-3; 7 positions match TRBD2. The CDR3 contains 17 residues. Germline CDR1 reads DFQATT; CDR2 reads SNEGSKA (reference sequence). The CDR3 sequence: CSARGLGGEGRVDTRYF. Written as DNA, the CDR3 is TGCAGTGCTAGGGGTCTCGGCGGGGAGGGGAGGGTAGATACGCGGTATTTT.

This rearrangement joins TRBV20-1 to TRBJ2-7, with D uncertain. Trimming pared 4 bases from V and 0 bases from J, leaving 4 bases between. From germline, CDR1 is DFQATT and CDR2 SNEGSKA (reference sequence). The CDR3 is 11 amino acids. The CDR3 DNA sequence: TGCAGTGCTACTGCCTCCTACGAGCAGTACTTC. This gives the protein CSATASYEQYF.

The chain has TRBV5-1 and TRBJ1-4; possibly TRBD1 for D (5 bases). Germline V gives CDR1 SGHRS, CDR2 YFSETQ. The germline V and J ends were trimmed by 1 base and 7 bases, with 14 bases remaining between them. The CDR3 is made up of 15 amino acids. The CDR3 spells CASSLYTGESEKLFF. The CDR3 DNA follows: TGCGCCAGCAGCTTGTATACGGGGGAATCTGAAAAACTGTTTTTT.

This chain connects TRBV5-6 to TRBJ2-6, with D hard to call. Trimming shortened V by 3 bases and J by 4 bases, and 14 bases separated the two germline ends. Germline values: CDR1 SGHDT, CDR2 YYEEEE. This CDR3 has 16 amino acids. The chain's CDR3 is CASSWDIRPGANVLTF. CDR3 sequence (DNA): TGTGCCAGCAGCTGGGATATTCGGCCCGGGGCCAACGTCCTGACTTTC.

This clonotype was picked up many times. The V call is TRBV7-9, the J call TRBJ2-7, with 8 bases matching TRBD2. From germline, CDR1 is SEHNR and CDR2 FQNEAQ (reference sequence). The CDR3 totals 13 residues. V was pared by 3 bases and J by 3 bases, with 1 base of the junction left unmatched. CDR3 sequence reads: CASSFGGGYEQYF. The DNA for the CDR3 is TGTGCCAGCAGCTTCGGGGGGGGCTACGAGCAGTACTTC. Looking up the rest from reference TRBV7-9 and TRBJ2-7 gives the full variable domain: DTGVSQNPRHKITKRGQNVTFRCDPISEHNRLYWYRQTLGQGPEFLTYFQNEAQLEKSRLLSDRFSAERPKGSFSTLEIQRTEQGDSAMYLCASSFGGGYEQYFGPGTRLTVT.